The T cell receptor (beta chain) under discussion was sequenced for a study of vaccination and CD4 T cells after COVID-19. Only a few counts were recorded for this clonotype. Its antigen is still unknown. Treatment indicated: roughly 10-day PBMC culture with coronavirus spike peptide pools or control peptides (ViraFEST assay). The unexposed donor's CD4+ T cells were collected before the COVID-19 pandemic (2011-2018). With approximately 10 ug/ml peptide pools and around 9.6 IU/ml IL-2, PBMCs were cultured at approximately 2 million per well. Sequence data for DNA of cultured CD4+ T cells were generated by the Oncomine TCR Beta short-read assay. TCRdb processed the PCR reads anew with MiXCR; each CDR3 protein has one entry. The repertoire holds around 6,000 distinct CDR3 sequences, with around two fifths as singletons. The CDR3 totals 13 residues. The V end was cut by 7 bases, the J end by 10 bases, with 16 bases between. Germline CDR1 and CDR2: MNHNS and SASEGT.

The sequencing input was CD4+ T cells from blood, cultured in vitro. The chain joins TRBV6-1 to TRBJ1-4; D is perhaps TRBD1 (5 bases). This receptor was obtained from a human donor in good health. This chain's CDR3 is CASTWTQVGKLFF. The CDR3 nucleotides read TGTGCCAGCACTTGGACACAGGTCGGAAAACTGTTTTTT.